These 18 T cell receptor beta chains came from one sample sequenced in a study of blood T cells in healthy people across ages. Primers used in a second PCR of about 7 to 12 cycles were a sample-barcoded 5' primer and a J-beta primer mix. TCRdb re-called the 5' RACE reads with MiXCR, one entry per CDR3 protein. Here the sample spans about 1,800,000 distinct CDR3 sequences, roughly 30% being singletons. Input material: blood. The receptors stem from a woman aged 30 to 39 in good health.

The chain joins TRBV12-3 or TRBV12-4 to TRBJ1-1, with a weak D call TRBD1 (5 bases). The CDR3 is made up of 13 amino acids. Trimming removed 6 bases from V and 4 bases from J, with 12 bases in between. CDR3 sequence: CASSSVGATEAFF. As DNA, the CDR3 is TGTGCCAGCAGCAGCGTAGGGGCCACTGAAGCTTTCTTT.

The chain has TRBV5-1 and TRBJ2-1; D is unclear. This CDR3 is built from 13 residues. V shed 0 bases and J shed 9 bases, with 10 bases lying between them. Germline V gene sequence: CDR1 SGHRS, CDR2 YFSETQ. CDR3 region: CASSLGGFGEQFF. CDR3 nucleotide sequence: TGCGCCAGCAGCTTGGGTGGGTTCGGTGAGCAGTTCTTC.

As for this clonotype: This may arise from a read error, as a much more abundant clone is one base away. V gene TRBV14 combines with J gene TRBJ2-6, with a possible D match to TRBD2 (6 bases). Trimming took 0 bases from V and 4 from J, leaving 19 bases between them. The CDR3 covers 19 residues. In germline, CDR1 is SGHDN, CDR2 FVKESK. CDR3 nucleotide sequence: TGTGCCAGCAGCCAAGATCTCCGAGTGGGAGGAGCGGGGGCCAACGTCCTGACTTTC. Amino acid sequence: CASSQDLRVGGAGANVLTF.

This clonotype was observed many times. This chain links TRBV12-3 or TRBV12-4 with TRBJ1-2; a possible D gene is TRBD1 (6 bases). V lost 4 bases to trimming and J lost 6 bases, with 12 bases between them. This CDR3 has 13 amino acids. This CDR3 reads CASSSYRADGYTF. In DNA form, the CDR3 reads TGTGCCAGCAGTTCCTACAGGGCTGATGGCTACACCTTC.

Of note for this clonotype: A read error may account for a junction end that differs from germline. The V gene is TRBV7-6, the J gene TRBJ1-1, with no clear D. There are 13 residues in the CDR3. Germline CDR1 is SGHVS and CDR2 is FNYEAQ. The CDR3 sequence is CASGLTWGTEAFF. As DNA, the CDR3 is TGTGCCAGCGGCTTAACTTGGGGCACTGAAGCTTTCTTT.

The table lists this clonotype with a few counts. CDR3 nucleotides: TGTGCCAGCAGCTTAGAGAGGACAGGGACTAACTATGGCTACACCTTC. This translates into CASSLERTGTNYGYTF. V usage is TRBV7-9 and J usage is TRBJ1-2; 8 positions match TRBD1. Losses at the gene ends were 1 base for V and 0 bases for J; bases not matched to a gene: 4. Germline CDR1 SEHNR, CDR2 FQNEAQ (reference sequence). The CDR3 extends over 16 amino acids. The variable domain in full, with the rest retrieved from reference TRBV7-9 and TRBJ1-2, is DTGVSQNPRHKITKRGQNVTFRCDPISEHNRLYWYRQTLGQGPEFLTYFQNEAQLEKSRLLSDRFSAERPKGSFSTLEIQRTEQGDSAMYLCASSLERTGTNYGYTFGSGTRLTVV.

Concerning this clonotype: A read error may produce the germline difference seen at one junction end. The chain employs TRBV18 and TRBJ2-3; maybe TRBD1 (6 bases). The CDR3 runs 14 residues. Germline V gene sequence: CDR1 KGHSH, CDR2 LQKENI. CDR3 DNA: TGCGCCAGCTCCGTCAGTGGGGGCCCAGATACGCAGTATTTT. As protein: CASSVSGGPDTQYF.

The rearrangement joins TRBV11-3 to TRBJ2-5; 8 bases are shared with TRBD2. J was trimmed by 11 bases and V by 5 bases; bases with no gene match: 19. There are 16 residues in the CDR3. Germline V gene data show CDR1 as SGHNT and CDR2 as YENEEA. The CDR3 sequence: CASSGRASGSSDEQYF. CDR3 nucleotides: TGTGCCAGCAGCGGTCGGGCCAGCGGGAGTTCCGATGAGCAGTACTTC. Variable domain in full (rest from reference TRBV11-3 and TRBJ2-5): EAGVVQSPRYKIIEKKQPVAFWCNPISGHNTLYWYLQNLGQGPELLIRYENEEAVDDSQLPKDRFSAERLKGVDSTLKIQPAELGDSAVYLCASSGRASGSSDEQYFGPGTRLLVL.

The chain carries TRBV20-1 and TRBJ1-1; D possibly corresponds to TRBD1 (6 bases). The CDR3 has 15 amino acids. In germline, CDR1 is DFQATT, CDR2 SNEGSKA (reference sequence). The V gene lost 3 bases and the J gene lost 4 bases, with 18 bases spanning the gap. The CDR3 bases are TGCAGTGCTAGCAAGGGGACATACCCAAGCACTGAAGCTTTCTTT. As protein: CSASKGTYPSTEAFF.

Here the CDR3 reads CASSYDRSNTEAFF. The CDR3 DNA follows: TGTGCCAGCAGTTACGACAGGTCGAACACTGAAGCTTTCTTT. The rearrangement joins TRBV6-5 to TRBJ1-1; possibly TRBD1 for D (6 bases). V was trimmed by 2 bases and J by 1 base, leaving 8 bases between them. The CDR3 runs 14 residues. Germline-derived CDR1 and CDR2 are MNHEY and SVGAGI.

This clonotype was observed many times. The rearrangement uses TRBV4-1 and TRBJ2-7; D is uncertain. The germline gives CDR1 MGHRA, CDR2 YSYEKL. The CDR3 extends over 16 amino acids. V lost 0 bases, J lost 3 bases, and 15 bases lay in between. The CDR3 here is CASSQDHSLLSYEQYF. CDR3 nucleotide sequence: TGCGCCAGCAGCCAAGATCACAGTCTCCTTAGCTACGAGCAGTACTTC.

The chain couples TRBV2 to TRBJ2-5; 8 positions agree with TRBD2. J was trimmed by 13 bases and V by 0 bases; bases with no gene match: 16. There are 16 residues in the CDR3. Germline loops: CDR1 SNHLY, CDR2 FYNNEI. CDR3 region: CASSEARHGTSLARYF. CDR3 nucleotide sequence: TGTGCCAGCAGTGAAGCGCGTCACGGGACTAGTCTCGCTCGGTACTTC.

The gene calls are TRBV7-8 and TRBJ2-1; tentative D call: TRBD2 (11 bases). Germline V gene lookup returns CDR1 SGHVS and CDR2 FQNEAQ. V lost 6 bases to trimming and J lost 6 bases, with 36 bases between them. This CDR3 comprises 21 residues. CDR3 bases: TGTGCCAGCAGTCTGACAGGGGGCCCGGAGCCTAGCGGGAGGTTCTGCAATGAGCAGTTCTTC. The encoded protein is CASSLTGGPEPSGRFCNEQFF. Together with reference TRBV7-8 and TRBJ2-1, the CDR3 gives the full variable domain: GAGVSQSPRYKVAKRGQDVALRCDPISGHVSLFWYQQALGQGPEFLTYFQNEAQLDKSGLPSDRFFAERPEGSVSTLKIQRTQQEDSAVYLCASSLTGGPEPSGRFCNEQFFGPGTRLTVL.

This clonotype showed up just a few times. The chain carries TRBV5-6 and TRBJ2-3; TRBD1 is a possible D gene (6 bases). Trimming cost V 5 bases and J 4 bases, with 14 bases left between them. CDR3 length: 14 amino acids. Per the germline V gene, CDR1 is SGHDT and CDR2 is YYEEEE. The CDR3 DNA reads as TGTGCCAGCAGGGGCGACGGGACACCAGATACGCAGTATTTT. Protein sequence: CASRGDGTPDTQYF.

V is TRBV5-1 and J is TRBJ1-1, with D perhaps TRBD1 (5 bases). This CDR3 spans 13 amino acids. CDR1 and CDR2 (germline): SGHRS, YFSETQ. Trimming removed 4 bases from V and 11 bases from J, with 18 bases in between. The CDR3 spells CASSAVQGGRAFF. The DNA for the CDR3 is TGCGCCAGCAGCGCGGTGCAGGGCGGGAGGGCTTTCTTT.

Only a few counts were recorded for this clonotype. The rearrangement uses TRBV24-1 and TRBJ1-5; no firm D call. Trimming left V 4 bases short and J 7 bases short, with 10 bases between. Per the germline V gene, CDR1 is KGHDR and CDR2 is SFDVKD. This CDR3 is 13 amino acids long. CDR3 sequence: CATSEPAGQPQHF. The CDR3 nucleotides read TGTGCCACCAGTGAACCTGCGGGCCAGCCCCAGCATTTT.

V is TRBV12-5 and J is TRBJ1-1; 8 nucleotides agree with TRBD1. The CDR3 consists of 14 residues. The germline gives CDR1 LGHNT, CDR2 FRNRAP. The junction had 6 bases not matched to a gene; V was cut back by 7 bases and J by 2 bases. The CDR3 DNA is TGTGCTAGTGCCCCAGGGGGCTCAAACACTGAAGCTTTCTTT. It yields the protein CASAPGGSNTEAFF.

The chain employs TRBV12-3 or TRBV12-4 and TRBJ1-2; TRBD1 might be the D (6 bases). Trimming removed 7 bases at V and 5 bases at J, with 20 bases between. The CDR3 contains 15 residues. CDR3 nucleotides: TGTGCCAGCACCTCCCCTCCGGGGGGGCGGTATGGCTACACCTTC. This encodes CASTSPPGGRYGYTF.